This T cell receptor (beta chain) comes out of a study of blood T cell repertoires in COVID-19. Study overall: The analysed material was cDNA or gDNA that came from T cells, B-cell-depleted T cells, or PBMCs.

In the source study's methods: Reference gene primer amplification gave nucleated cell count estimates. Data came from immunoSEQ multiplex PCR; TCRdb stores just in-frame clones and leaves some out. V, J and clone size are those of that table, while D and trimming were read from the DNA. The sample consists of fewer than 250,000 clones, about 87% of them appearing once. J lost 6 bases, V lost 0 bases, and 4 bases had no gene match. This CDR3 is 15 amino acids long. The germline gives CDR1 SGDLS, CDR2 YYNGEE. Sequencing input: peripheral blood. The V and J genes are TRBV9 and TRBJ1-3; 9 bases are shared with TRBD1. The TCR originated in a young man with COVID-19, enrolled during active disease. Here the CDR3 reads CASSVAGQGENTIYF. The CDR3 DNA follows: TGTGCCAGCAGCGTAGCGGGACAGGGTGAAAACACCATATATTTT.